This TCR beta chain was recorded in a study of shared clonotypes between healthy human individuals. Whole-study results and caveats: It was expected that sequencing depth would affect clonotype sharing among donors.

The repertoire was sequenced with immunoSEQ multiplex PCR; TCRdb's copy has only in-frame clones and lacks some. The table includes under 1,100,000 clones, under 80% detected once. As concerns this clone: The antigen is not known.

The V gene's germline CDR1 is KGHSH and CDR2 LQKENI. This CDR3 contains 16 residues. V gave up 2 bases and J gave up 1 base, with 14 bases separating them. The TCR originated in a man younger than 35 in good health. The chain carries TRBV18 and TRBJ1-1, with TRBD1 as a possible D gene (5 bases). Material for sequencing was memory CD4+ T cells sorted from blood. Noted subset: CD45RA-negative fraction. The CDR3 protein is CASSPKTARENTEAFF. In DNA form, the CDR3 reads TGTGCCAGCTCACCAAAGACAGCTCGGGAGAACACTGAAGCTTTCTTT.